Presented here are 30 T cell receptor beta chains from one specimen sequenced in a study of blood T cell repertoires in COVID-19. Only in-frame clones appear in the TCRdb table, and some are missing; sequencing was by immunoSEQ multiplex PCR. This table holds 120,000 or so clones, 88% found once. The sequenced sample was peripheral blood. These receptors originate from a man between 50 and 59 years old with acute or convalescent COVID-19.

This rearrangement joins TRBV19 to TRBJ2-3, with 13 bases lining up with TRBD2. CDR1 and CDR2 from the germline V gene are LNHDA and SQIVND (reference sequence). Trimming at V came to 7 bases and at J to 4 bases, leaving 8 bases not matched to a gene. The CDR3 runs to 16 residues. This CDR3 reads CASNLRTSGSADTQYF. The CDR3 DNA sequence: TGTGCCAGTAACCTAAGGACTAGCGGGAGTGCAGATACGCAGTATTTT.

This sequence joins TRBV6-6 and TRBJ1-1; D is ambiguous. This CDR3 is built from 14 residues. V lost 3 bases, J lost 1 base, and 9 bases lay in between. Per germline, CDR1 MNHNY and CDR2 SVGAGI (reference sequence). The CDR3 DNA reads TGTGCCAGCAGTTATCTGACTGGGAACACTGAAGCTTTCTTT. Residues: CASSYLTGNTEAFF.

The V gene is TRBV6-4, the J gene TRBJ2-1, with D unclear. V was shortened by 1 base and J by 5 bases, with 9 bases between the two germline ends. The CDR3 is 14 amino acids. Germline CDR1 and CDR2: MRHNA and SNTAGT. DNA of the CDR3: TGTGCCAGCAGTGACTTGGTCAGAAACAATGAGCAGTTCTTC. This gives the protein CASSDLVRNNEQFF.

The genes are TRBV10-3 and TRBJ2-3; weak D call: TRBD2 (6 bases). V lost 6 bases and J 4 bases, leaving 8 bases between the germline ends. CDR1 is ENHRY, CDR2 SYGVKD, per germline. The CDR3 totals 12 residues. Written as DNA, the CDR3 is TGTGCCATCAGCGGCGGGGCAGATACGCAGTATTTT. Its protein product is CAISGGADTQYF.

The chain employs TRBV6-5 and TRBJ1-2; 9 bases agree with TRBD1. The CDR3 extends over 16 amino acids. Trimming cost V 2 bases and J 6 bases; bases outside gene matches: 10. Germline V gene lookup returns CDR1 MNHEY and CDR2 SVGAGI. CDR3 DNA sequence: TGTGCCAGCAGTTACGGAGCAACGGGACAGGGAAATGGCTACACCTTC. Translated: CASSYGATGQGNGYTF.

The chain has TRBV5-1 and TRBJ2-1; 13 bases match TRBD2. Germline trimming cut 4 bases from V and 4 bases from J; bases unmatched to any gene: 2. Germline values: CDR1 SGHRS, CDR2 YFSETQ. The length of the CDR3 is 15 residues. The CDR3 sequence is CASSPTSGRYNEQFF. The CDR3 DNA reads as TGCGCCAGCAGCCCGACTAGCGGGAGGTACAATGAGCAGTTCTTC.

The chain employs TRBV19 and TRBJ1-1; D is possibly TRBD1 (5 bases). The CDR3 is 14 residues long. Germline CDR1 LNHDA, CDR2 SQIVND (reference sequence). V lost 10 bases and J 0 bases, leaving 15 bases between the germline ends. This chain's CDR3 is CATNWGGVNTEAFF. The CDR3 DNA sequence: TGTGCCACTAATTGGGGCGGGGTGAACACTGAAGCTTTCTTT.

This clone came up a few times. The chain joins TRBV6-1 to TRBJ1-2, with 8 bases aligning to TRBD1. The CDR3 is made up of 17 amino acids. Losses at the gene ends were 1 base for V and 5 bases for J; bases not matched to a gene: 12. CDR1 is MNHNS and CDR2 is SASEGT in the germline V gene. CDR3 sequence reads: CASSEEDKAGGSYGYTF. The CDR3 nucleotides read TGTGCCAGCAGTGAAGAGGATAAAGCAGGGGGCAGTTATGGCTACACCTTC.

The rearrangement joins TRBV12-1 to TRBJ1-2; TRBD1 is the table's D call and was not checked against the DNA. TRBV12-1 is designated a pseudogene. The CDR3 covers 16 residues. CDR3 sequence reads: CASSPGDSRANYGYTF. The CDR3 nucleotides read TGTGCCAGCAGCCCAGGGGACAGCCGAGCTAACTATGGCTACACCTTC.

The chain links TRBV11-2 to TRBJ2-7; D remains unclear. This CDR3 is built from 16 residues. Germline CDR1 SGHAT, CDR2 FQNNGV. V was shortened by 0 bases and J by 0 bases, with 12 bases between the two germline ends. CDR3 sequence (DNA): TGTGCCAGCAGCTTAGACCCCTCCGCTAACTCCTACGAGCAGTACTTC. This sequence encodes CASSLDPSANSYEQYF.

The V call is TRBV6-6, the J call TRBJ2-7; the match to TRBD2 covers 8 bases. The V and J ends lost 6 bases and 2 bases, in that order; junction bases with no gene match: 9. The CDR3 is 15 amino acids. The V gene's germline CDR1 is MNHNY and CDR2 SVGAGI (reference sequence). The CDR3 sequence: CASSDSGAGAYEQYF. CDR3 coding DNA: TGTGCCAGCAGCGACAGTGGAGCGGGGGCCTACGAGCAGTACTTC.

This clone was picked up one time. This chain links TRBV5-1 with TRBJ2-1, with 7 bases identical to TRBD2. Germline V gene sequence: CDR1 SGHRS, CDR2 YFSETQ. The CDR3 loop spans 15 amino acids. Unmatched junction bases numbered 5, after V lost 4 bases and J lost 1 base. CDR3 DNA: TGCGCCAGCAGCCCATCTAGCGGATCCTACAATGAGCAGTTCTTC. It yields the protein CASSPSSGSYNEQFF.

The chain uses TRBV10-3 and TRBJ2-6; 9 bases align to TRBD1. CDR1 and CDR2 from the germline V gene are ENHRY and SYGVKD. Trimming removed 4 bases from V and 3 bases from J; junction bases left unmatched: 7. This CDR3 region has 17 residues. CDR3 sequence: CAISAGQGIGGANVLTF. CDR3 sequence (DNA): TGTGCCATCAGTGCCGGACAGGGGATTGGTGGGGCCAACGTCCTGACTTTC.

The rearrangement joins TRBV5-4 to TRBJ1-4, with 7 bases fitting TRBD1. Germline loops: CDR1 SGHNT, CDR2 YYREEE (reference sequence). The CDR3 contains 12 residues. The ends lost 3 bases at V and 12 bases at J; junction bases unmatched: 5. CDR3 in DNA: TGTGCCAGCAGCTGGGGACAGACGGAACTGTTTTTT. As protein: CASSWGQTELFF.

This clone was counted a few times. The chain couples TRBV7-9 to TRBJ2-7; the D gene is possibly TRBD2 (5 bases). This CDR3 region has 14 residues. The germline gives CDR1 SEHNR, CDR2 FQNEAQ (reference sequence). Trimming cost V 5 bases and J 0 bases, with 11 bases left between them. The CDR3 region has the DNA TGTGCCAGCAGCCCGGCTACTAGCTCCTACGAGCAGTACTTC. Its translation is CASSPATSSYEQYF.

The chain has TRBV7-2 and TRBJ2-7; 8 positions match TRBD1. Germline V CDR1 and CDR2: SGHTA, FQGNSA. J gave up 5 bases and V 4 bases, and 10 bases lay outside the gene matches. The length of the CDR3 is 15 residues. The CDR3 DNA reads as TGTGCCAGCAGCTCGTTTGGACAGGGAGTCGACGAGCAGTACTTC. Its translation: CASSSFGQGVDEQYF.

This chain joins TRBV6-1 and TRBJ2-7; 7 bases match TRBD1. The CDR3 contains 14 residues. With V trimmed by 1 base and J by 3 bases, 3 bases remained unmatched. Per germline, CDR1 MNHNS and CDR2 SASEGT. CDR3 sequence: CASSEGGTDYEQYF. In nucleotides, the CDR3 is TGTGCCAGCAGTGAAGGGGGGACAGACTACGAGCAGTACTTC.

The CDR3 DNA follows: TGTGCCAGCAGTGGGGGGGCTAGATACGAGCAGTACTTC. Its protein product is CASSGGARYEQYF. The rearrangement joins TRBV5-4 to TRBJ2-7, with D perhaps TRBD2 (7 bases). CDR3 length: 13 amino acids. Germline V gene sequence: CDR1 SGHNT, CDR2 YYREEE (reference sequence). V shed 5 bases and J shed 4 bases, with 13 bases lying between them.

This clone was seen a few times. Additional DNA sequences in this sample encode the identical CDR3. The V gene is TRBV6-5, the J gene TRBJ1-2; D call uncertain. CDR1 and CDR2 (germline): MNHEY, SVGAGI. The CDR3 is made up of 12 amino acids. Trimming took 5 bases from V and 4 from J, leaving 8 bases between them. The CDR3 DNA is TGTGCCAGCAGTCGGGGTGGCTATGGCTACACCTTC. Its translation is CASSRGGYGYTF.

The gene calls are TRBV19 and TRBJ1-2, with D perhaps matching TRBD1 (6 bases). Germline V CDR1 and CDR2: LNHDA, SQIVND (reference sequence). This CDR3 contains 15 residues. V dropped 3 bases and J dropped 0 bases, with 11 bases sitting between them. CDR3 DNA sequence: TGTGCCAGTAGTATTACAGGGAAGACTAACTATGGCTACACCTTC. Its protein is CASSITGKTNYGYTF. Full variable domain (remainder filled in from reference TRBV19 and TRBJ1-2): DGGITQSPKYLFRKEGQNVTLSCEQNLNHDAMYWYRQDPGQGLRLIYYSQIVNDFQKGDIAEGYSVSREKKESFPLTVTSAQKNPTAFYLCASSITGKTNYGYTFGSGTRLTVV.

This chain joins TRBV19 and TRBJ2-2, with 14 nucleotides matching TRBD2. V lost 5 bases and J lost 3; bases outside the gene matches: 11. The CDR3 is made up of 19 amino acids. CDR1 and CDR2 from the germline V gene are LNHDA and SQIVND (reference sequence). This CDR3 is CASSAIRTSGRSHTGELFF. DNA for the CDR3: TGTGCCAGTAGTGCGATTAGGACTAGCGGGAGGTCCCACACCGGGGAGCTGTTTTTT.

The CDR3 region has the DNA TGTGCCAGTATGGCCGGGAACAGCCACAACACTGAAGCTTTCTTT. As protein: CASMAGNSHNTEAFF. The V gene is TRBV19, the J gene TRBJ1-1; no reliable D call. In germline, CDR1 is LNHDA, CDR2 SQIVND (reference sequence). The V gene lost 7 bases and the J gene lost 2 bases, with 17 bases spanning the gap. CDR3 length: 15 residues.

CDR3 in amino acids: CASRPGLAGFEQFF. The DNA of the CDR3 is TGTGCCAGCAGACCGGGACTAGCGGGATTTGAGCAGTTCTTC. The chain couples TRBV27 to TRBJ2-1; 13 bases are a match to TRBD2. The CDR3 length is 14 residues. Trimming removed 6 bases from V and 9 bases from J; junction bases left unmatched: 5. The germline gives CDR1 MNHEY, CDR2 SMNVEV (reference sequence).

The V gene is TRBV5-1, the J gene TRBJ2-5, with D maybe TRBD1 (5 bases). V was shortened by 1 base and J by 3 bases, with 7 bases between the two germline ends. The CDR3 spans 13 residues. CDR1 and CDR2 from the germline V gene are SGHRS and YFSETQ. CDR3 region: CASSLKGKETQYF. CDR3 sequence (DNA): TGCGCCAGCAGCTTGAAGGGGAAAGAGACCCAGTACTTC.

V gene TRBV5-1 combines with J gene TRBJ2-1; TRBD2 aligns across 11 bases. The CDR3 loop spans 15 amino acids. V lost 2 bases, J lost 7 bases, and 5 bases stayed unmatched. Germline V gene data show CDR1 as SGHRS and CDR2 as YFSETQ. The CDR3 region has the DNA TGCGCCAGCAGCTTAACTAGCGGGAGTTGGAATGAGCAGTTCTTC. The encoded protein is CASSLTSGSWNEQFF.

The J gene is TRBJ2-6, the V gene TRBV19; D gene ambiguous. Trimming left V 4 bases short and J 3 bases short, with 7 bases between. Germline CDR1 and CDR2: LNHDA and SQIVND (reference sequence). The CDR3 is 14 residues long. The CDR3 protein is CASSSSNGANVLTF. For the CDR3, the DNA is TGTGCCAGTAGTAGTAGTAATGGGGCCAACGTCCTGACTTTC.

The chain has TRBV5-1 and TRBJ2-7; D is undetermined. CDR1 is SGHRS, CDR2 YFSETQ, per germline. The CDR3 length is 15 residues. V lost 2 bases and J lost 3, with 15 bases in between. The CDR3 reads CASSLAPLHGYEQYF. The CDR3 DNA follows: TGCGCCAGCAGCTTAGCCCCCCTCCATGGCTACGAGCAGTACTTC.

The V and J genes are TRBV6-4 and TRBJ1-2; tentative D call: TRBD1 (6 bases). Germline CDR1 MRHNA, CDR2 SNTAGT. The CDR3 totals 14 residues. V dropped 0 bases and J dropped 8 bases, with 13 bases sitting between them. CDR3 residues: CASSDSRTAGGYTF. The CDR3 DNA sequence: TGTGCCAGCAGTGACTCCCGGACAGCGGGAGGCTACACCTTC.

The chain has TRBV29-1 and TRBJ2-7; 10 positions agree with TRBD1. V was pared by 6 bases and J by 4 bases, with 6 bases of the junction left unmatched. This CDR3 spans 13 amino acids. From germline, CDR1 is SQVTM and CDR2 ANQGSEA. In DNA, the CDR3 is TGCAGCGTGACAGGGGGCCGTACTTACGAGCAGTACTTC. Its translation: CSVTGGRTYEQYF.

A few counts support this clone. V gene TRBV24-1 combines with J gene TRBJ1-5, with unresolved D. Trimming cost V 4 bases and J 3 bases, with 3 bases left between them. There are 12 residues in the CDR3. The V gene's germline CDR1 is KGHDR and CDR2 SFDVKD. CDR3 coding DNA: TGTGCCACCAGTGACCACAATCAGCCCCAGCATTTT. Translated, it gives CATSDHNQPQHF.